Included here is one T cell receptor beta chain sequence, with context. Here immunoSEQ multiplex PCR was the method, and the copy in TCRdb shows in-frame clones only, minus some. The table shows hundreds of thousands of clones, with approximately 86% occurring only once. The record originates from a study of blood T cell repertoires in COVID-19. Background on the study: Both acute and convalescent COVID-19 samples were obtained from the United States, Italy and Spain. PBMCs, B-cell-depleted T cells, or T cells provided the cDNA or gDNA that made up the material.

Seattle patients were enrolled while actively infected and followed longitudinally. Trimming left V 3 bases short and J 2 bases short, with 5 bases between. The CDR3 loop spans 13 amino acids. CDR1 KGHSH and CDR2 LQKENI come from the germline V gene. The receptor was isolated from a woman aged 55-69 years with COVID-19, enrolled during active disease. Sequencing was done on a sample of peripheral blood. V and J are TRBV18 and TRBJ1-3, with D unclear. CDR3 in DNA: TGTGCCAGCTCACCTGCGGCTGGAAACACCATATATTTT. Translating gives CASSPAAGNTIYF.